Listed below are T cell receptor beta chains from one sample, sequenced in a study of human T cells and chemical hapten exposure. TCRdb reanalysed the RACE reads using MiXCR and keeps one entry per CDR3 protein. Of about 64,000 distinct CDR3 sequences in the sample, roughly 11% are singletons; the top ten hold around 2.1%. Sequencing was performed on whole blood, taken in connection with sensitization to the hapten diphenylcyclopropenone (DPC). These TCRs come from a woman in her 30s with alopecia areata. Some clones in this sample may be carry-over from other donors' samples. The CDR3 runs from the conserved cysteine through the conserved F or W. Fields, in order: V gene, D gene, J gene, clone size, CDR3 protein, CDR3 DNA. The D gene is left open where the match is weak. The listing skips clone size in some rows; elsewhere it reads once, few, many or a size class.

TRBV13,.,TRBJ2-6,many,CASSRPGANVLTF,TGTGCCAGCAGCCGACCTGGGGCCAACGTCCTGACTTTC
TRBV28,.,TRBJ2-5,.,CASTSSRQTQYF,TGTGCCAGCACCTCGTCCCGGCAGACCCAGTACTTC
TRBV5-1,TRBD1,TRBJ1-2,many,CASQPDLFGTGDNYGYTF,TGCGCCAGCCAACCCGACTTATTCGGGACAGGGGACAACTATGGCTACACCTTC
TRBV5-4,.,TRBJ2-2,few,CASSSGGGTNTGELFF,TGTGCCAGCAGCTCTGGGGGAGGCACGAACACCGGGGAGCTGTTTTTT
TRBV29-1,.,TRBJ2-5,many,CSVAQVQGETQYF,TGCAGCGTTGCACAGGTCCAGGGAGAGACCCAGTACTTC
TRBV18,.,TRBJ1-2,many,CASSPETGYGYTF,TGTGCCAGCTCACCCGAGACAGGCTATGGCTACACCTTC
TRBV28,.,TRBJ2-7,many,CASSTGIPYEQYF,TGTGCCAGCTCCACGGGAATACCATACGAGCAGTACTTC
TRBV20-1,TRBD1,TRBJ2-1,many,CSARDQGEWNEQFF,TGCAGTGCTAGAGATCAGGGGGAGTGGAATGAGCAGTTCTTC
TRBV6-2/TRBV6-3,.,TRBJ1-2,many,CASSQDSPNGYTF,TGTGCCAGCAGTCAAGACAGCCCCAATGGCTACACCTTC
TRBV5-1,.,TRBJ1-1,few,CASSLEVGTSTEAFF,TGCGCCAGCAGCTTGGAGGTAGGCACCTCCACTGAAGCTTTCTTT
TRBV7-9,.,TRBJ2-1,many,CASSHSQEPAEEFF,TGTGCCAGCAGCCACAGCCAGGAACCGGCCGAAGAGTTCTTC
TRBV7-9,.,TRBJ2-6,once,CASSYSPSGANVLTF,TGTGCCAGCAGTTACAGCCCCTCTGGGGCCAACGTCCTGACTTTC
TRBV11-3,.,TRBJ1-5,many,CASSFDAGASNQPQHF,TGTGCCAGCAGCTTCGATGCAGGGGCAAGCAATCAGCCCCAGCATTTT
TRBV20-1,.,TRBJ1-5,many,CSAGVGLTGVANQPQHF,TGCAGTGCCGGTGTGGGACTCACCGGGGTAGCCAATCAGCCCCAGCATTTT
TRBV7-2,TRBD1,TRBJ1-1,many,CASSSQGDTEAFF,TGTGCCAGCAGCTCACAGGGGGACACTGAAGCTTTCTTT
TRBV7-2,TRBD1,TRBJ1-2,.,CASSQTGGAERYTF,TGTGCCAGCAGTCAGACAGGGGGCGCGGAACGCTACACCTTC
TRBV29-1,.,TRBJ2-1,few,CSVEDLNEQFF,TGCAGCGTTGAAGATCTCAATGAGCAGTTCTTC
TRBV12-3/TRBV12-4,.,TRBJ2-1,few,CASRRDSDNEQFF,TGTGCCAGCAGGCGGGACAGTGACAATGAGCAGTTCTTC
TRBV4-2,.,TRBJ2-3,many,CASSQEVWADTQYF,TGTGCCAGCAGCCAGGAGGTCTGGGCAGATACGCAGTATTTT
TRBV12-3/TRBV12-4,.,TRBJ2-2,few,CASNRDETGELFF,TGTGCCAGCAACAGGGACGAAACCGGGGAGCTGTTTTTT
TRBV5-1,.,TRBJ2-3,few,CASRAGTPSTDTQYF,TGCGCCAGCAGGGCCGGGACACCGAGCACAGATACGCAGTATTTT
TRBV29-1,.,TRBJ2-3,.,CSVAVADTQYF,TGCAGCGTTGCAGTCGCAGATACGCAGTATTTT
TRBV3-1,.,TRBJ2-7,few,CASSHKVGIMYYEQYF,TGTGCCAGCAGCCATAAGGTGGGAATCATGTACTACGAGCAGTACTTC
TRBV6-2/TRBV6-3,.,TRBJ2-1,few,CASSYWVGQNEQFF,TGTGCCAGCAGTTATTGGGTAGGGCAGAATGAGCAGTTCTTC
TRBV7-2,.,TRBJ2-5,few,CASSSQRRETQYF,TGTGCCAGCAGCTCCCAACGTAGGGAGACCCAGTACTTC
TRBV28,.,TRBJ2-1,few,CASSLFVFGGLVNEQFF,TGTGCCAGCAGTTTGTTTGTTTTTGGGGGTTTAGTTAATGAGCAGTTCTTC
TRBV9,.,TRBJ2-7,.,CASSVAGSYEQYF,TGTGCCAGCAGCGTAGCAGGCAGCTACGAGCAGTACTTC
TRBV28,.,TRBJ2-5,.,CASSLRLIEETQYF,TGTGCCAGCAGTTTAAGGCTAATAGAAGAGACCCAGTACTTC
TRBV12-3/TRBV12-4,TRBD1,TRBJ2-1,few,CASSLDRVGDEQFF,TGTGCCAGCAGCCTGGACAGGGTAGGAGATGAGCAGTTCTTC
TRBV3-1,.,TRBJ2-3,few,CASSQDSSTDTQYF,TGTGCCAGCAGCCAAGATAGCTCGACAGATACGCAGTATTTT
TRBV7-6,.,TRBJ2-3,many,CASSIKIAGDTQYF,TGTGCCAGCAGCATAAAGATTGCGGGAGATACGCAGTATTTT
TRBV12-3/TRBV12-4,.,TRBJ1-2,many,CASSLTESRYGYTF,TGTGCCAGCAGTCTGACAGAGAGTCGCTATGGCTACACCTTC
TRBV20-1,.,TRBJ2-3,.,CSARDLSGLVTDTQYF,TGCAGTGCGAGGGACTTGTCGGGGTTGGTCACAGATACGCAGTATTTT
TRBV11-2,TRBD2,TRBJ2-1,few,CASSLTSGSKSEQFF,TGTGCCAGCAGCCTGACTAGCGGGAGTAAAAGTGAGCAGTTCTTC
TRBV11-2,TRBD2,TRBJ2-3,.,CASSPSPGGPPDTQYF,TGTGCCAGCAGCCCCAGTCCGGGGGGGCCCCCAGATACGCAGTATTTT
TRBV5-1,TRBD2,TRBJ2-5,.,CASSNAGVEETQYF,TGCGCCAGCAGTAACGCGGGAGTGGAAGAGACCCAGTACTTC
TRBV11-3,TRBD1,TRBJ2-1,many,CASSPGQANEQFF,TGTGCCAGCAGCCCCGGACAGGCGAATGAGCAGTTCTTC
TRBV29-1,TRBD2,TRBJ2-1,many,CSVDQGLAGTYNEQFF,TGCAGCGTTGATCAAGGCCTAGCGGGTACATACAATGAGCAGTTCTTC
TRBV2,.,TRBJ2-1,few,CASSDQSYNEQFF,TGTGCCAGCAGTGATCAGTCCTACAATGAGCAGTTCTTC
TRBV20-1,TRBD1,TRBJ1-1,.,CSARARQGTEAFF,TGCAGTGCTAGAGCAAGACAGGGCACTGAAGCTTTCTTT
TRBV7-8,.,TRBJ2-5,.,CASTQGTVQETQYF,TGTGCCAGCACGCAGGGGACGGTTCAAGAGACCCAGTACTTC
TRBV7-3,TRBD2,TRBJ2-2,few,CASSQGGLAGETNTGELFF,TGTGCCAGCAGCCAGGGCGGACTAGCGGGGGAGACGAACACCGGGGAGCTGTTTTTT
TRBV6-5,TRBD1,TRBJ2-7,.,CASSYGTGSSYEQYF,TGTGCCAGCAGTTACGGGACAGGGTCCTCCTACGAGCAGTACTTC
TRBV20-1,.,TRBJ2-1,many,CSARLSSRYNEQFF,TGCAGTGCTAGATTGTCTAGCCGGTACAATGAGCAGTTCTTC
TRBV6-2/TRBV6-3,.,TRBJ2-5,.,CASSYFGGEGQETQYF,TGTGCCAGCAGTTACTTCGGGGGAGAAGGCCAAGAGACCCAGTACTTC
TRBV12-3/TRBV12-4,.,TRBJ1-2,few,CASSPGAANYGYTF,TGTGCCAGCAGTCCAGGGGCCGCTAACTATGGCTACACCTTC
TRBV20-1,.,TRBJ1-1,many,CSARDFQRGGTEAFF,TGCAGTGCTAGAGATTTCCAACGGGGGGGCACTGAAGCTTTCTTT
TRBV7-2,.,TRBJ2-3,many,CASSLVFRDTQYF,TGTGCCAGCAGCTTAGTGTTTCGGGATACGCAGTATTTT
TRBV6-2/TRBV6-3,.,TRBJ2-5,few,CASSLLAERSRETQYF,TGTGCCAGCAGTTTACTAGCAGAAAGATCGCGAGAGACCCAGTACTTC